The 20 T cell receptor beta chains in this list originate from one sample, sequenced in a study of CD8+ T cells in alopecia areata. RNA was isolated and reverse transcribed to cDNA, the sequencing template. Measured with immunoSEQ multiplex PCR; TCRdb has only the in-frame clones, and not every one. The table shows approximately 58,000 clones, with roughly 46% occurring only once. The sample was NKG2D-low CD8+ T cells sorted from blood. The source of these receptors is a human donor with alopecia areata.

This chain connects TRBV15 to TRBJ2-7, with D perhaps being TRBD1 or TRBD2 (5 bases each). Trimming shortened V by 4 bases and J by 7 bases, and 17 bases separated the two germline ends. CDR1 is LNHNV and CDR2 is YYDKDF in the germline V gene (reference sequence). The CDR3 loop spans 14 amino acids. DNA for the CDR3: TGTGCCACCAGCATCGGGGACGACGGGGAAGAGCAGTACTTC. Protein product: CATSIGDDGEEQYF.

The sample holds a few counts of this clone. The chain links TRBV7-2 to TRBJ2-2, with D possibly TRBD1 on 6 matching bases. V lost 1 base to trimming and J lost 5 bases, with 20 bases between them. The length of the CDR3 is 18 residues. Germline V gives CDR1 SGHTA, CDR2 FQGNSA. The CDR3 reads CASSLDNRVLRRTGELFF. The CDR3 DNA reads as TGTGCCAGCAGCTTAGATAACAGGGTACTAAGAAGGACCGGGGAGCTGTTTTTT.

The V and J genes are TRBV29-1 and TRBJ1-3; D may be TRBD1 (6 bases). The length of the CDR3 is 12 residues. V was cut by 6 bases and J by 7 bases, with 13 bases left in between. The germline V gene has CDR1 SQVTM and CDR2 ANQGSEA. CDR3 DNA: TGCAGCGTCGGGGACATTTGGAACACCATATATTTT. Translation gives CSVGDIWNTIYF.

The gene calls are TRBV29-1 and TRBJ1-1; D gene unclear. This CDR3 is built from 15 residues. V was clipped by 3 bases and J by 5 bases, with 19 bases between them. Germline CDR1 SQVTM, CDR2 ANQGSEA. The CDR3 DNA follows: TGCAGCGTTGACTTTTGGGTCGTTGGAGGGACTGAAGCTTTCTTT. Protein product: CSVDFWVVGGTEAFF.

This clone has a handful of counts. This chain joins TRBV7-9 and TRBJ2-7; D perhaps matches TRBD2 (7 bases). Trimming stripped 4 bases from V and 7 bases from J, with 11 bases between. The CDR3 runs 12 residues. Germline CDR1 reads SEHNR; CDR2 reads FQNEAQ (reference sequence). The DNA of the CDR3 is TGTGCCAGCAGCTCGGGGGGCCGGGAGCAGTACTTC. This encodes CASSSGGREQYF.

The J gene is TRBJ2-5, the V gene TRBV27, with D possibly being TRBD2 (5 bases). The CDR3 totals 11 residues. V was clipped by 3 bases and J by 7 bases, with 6 bases between them. Germline V gene data show CDR1 as MNHEY and CDR2 as SMNVEV (reference sequence). DNA of the CDR3: TGTGCCAGCAGTTTCGGAGGGACCCAGTACTTC. Amino acids: CASSFGGTQYF.

This clone was counted only a few times. The chain carries TRBV28 and TRBJ1-2, with D uncertain. Per the germline V gene, CDR1 is MDHEN and CDR2 is SYDVKM. V was shortened by 6 bases and J by 13 bases, with 15 bases between the two germline ends. The CDR3 covers 11 residues. CDR3 coding DNA: TGTGCCAGCAGCTCGTACACACTAACCACCTTC. Amino acid sequence: CASSSYTLTTF.

The V gene is TRBV6-5, the J gene TRBJ2-1; D gene unclear. The CDR3 extends over 14 amino acids. CDR1 MNHEY and CDR2 SVGAGI come from the germline V gene. V gave up 6 bases and J gave up 2 bases, with 11 bases separating them. This CDR3 is CASRFAGTYNEQFF. The CDR3 DNA follows: TGTGCCAGCAGGTTCGCAGGTACCTACAATGAGCAGTTCTTC.

The V gene is TRBV2, the J gene TRBJ1-4; D is unresolved. The CDR3 is 16 amino acids. Germline V gene sequence: CDR1 SNHLY, CDR2 FYNNEI. The V and J ends lost 5 bases and 6 bases respectively, with 19 bases between them. CDR3 sequence reads: CASSSTPTAPDEKLFF. DNA of the CDR3: TGTGCCAGCAGTTCCACCCCCACCGCACCTGATGAAAAACTGTTTTTT.

This clone has a handful of counts. Germline is not matched at one junction end, which may reflect a read error. This chain joins TRBV7-7 and TRBJ2-5; D remains unclear. There are 13 residues in the CDR3. Germline values: CDR1 SSHAT, CDR2 FNYEAQ (reference sequence). The DNA of the CDR3 is TGTGCTAGCAGCTTATATTTTAGGGAGACCCAGTACTTC. This sequence encodes CASSLYFRETQYF.

The chain has TRBV6-5 and TRBJ2-3, with 7 bases matching TRBD1. Germline trimming cut 6 bases from V and 0 bases from J; bases unmatched to any gene: 6. Germline CDR1 and CDR2: MNHEY and SVGAGI. The CDR3 totals 15 residues. Here the CDR3 DNA reads TGTGCCAGCAGGTCCCGACAGGGCAGCACAGATACGCAGTATTTT. Translation gives CASRSRQGSTDTQYF.

This clone was seen only once. The rearrangement uses TRBV2 and TRBJ1-5; 7 bases match TRBD1. Germline CDR1 reads SNHLY; CDR2 reads FYNNEI. The CDR3 covers 12 residues. Trimming at V came to 4 bases and at J to 6 bases, leaving 0 bases not matched to a gene. CDR3 in amino acids: CASSGQGQPQHF. CDR3 coding DNA: TGTGCCAGCAGTGGACAGGGTCAGCCCCAGCATTTT.

The chain uses TRBV29-1 and TRBJ2-1; 9 nucleotides match TRBD1. The germline gives CDR1 SQVTM, CDR2 ANQGSEA. The V and J ends lost 3 bases and 5 bases, in that order; junction bases with no gene match: 2. This CDR3 is 13 amino acids long. The CDR3 sequence is CSVEGTGNNEQFF. DNA of the CDR3: TGCAGCGTTGAGGGGACAGGGAACAATGAGCAGTTCTTC.

This clone has more than one count but fewer than ten. The J gene is TRBJ2-7, the V gene TRBV7-9, with unresolved D. CDR3 size: 11 residues. V was pared by 4 bases and J by 1 base, with 2 bases between. Looked up from germline, CDR1 is SEHNR and CDR2 is FQNEAQ (reference sequence). The CDR3 DNA reads as TGTGCCAGCAGCTGGTCCTACGAGCAGTACTTC. Residues: CASSWSYEQYF.

This clone was detected a few times. This chain joins TRBV7-9 and TRBJ2-1; D is unclear. The CDR3 length is 12 residues. Germline CDR1 reads SEHNR; CDR2 reads FQNEAQ (reference sequence). Trimming took 4 bases from V and 9 from J, leaving 10 bases between them. In nucleotides, the CDR3 is TGTGCCAGCAGCTATCTACCGACTGAGCAGTTCTTC. It encodes CASSYLPTEQFF.

The gene calls are TRBV5-1 and TRBJ2-7; D may correspond to TRBD1 or TRBD2 (5 bases each). V lost 0 bases to trimming and J lost 0 bases, with 16 bases between them. The CDR3 has 17 residues. Germline V gene lookup returns CDR1 SGHRS and CDR2 YFSETQ. The CDR3: CASSLGAQGEGSYEQYF. The CDR3 DNA follows: TGCGCCAGCAGCTTGGGGGCTCAGGGAGAGGGCTCCTACGAGCAGTACTTC.

The gene calls are TRBV7-8 and TRBJ2-1; the D is unclear. The germline V gene has CDR1 SGHVS and CDR2 FQNEAQ. V lost 1 base to trimming and J lost 0 bases, with 10 bases between them. The CDR3 is made up of 16 amino acids. The CDR3 protein is CASSLGAGSSYNEQFF. The CDR3 DNA reads TGTGCCAGCAGCTTAGGGGCAGGATCCTCCTACAATGAGCAGTTCTTC.

V usage is TRBV2 and J usage is TRBJ2-7, with D uncertain. This CDR3 comprises 14 residues. The germline V gene has CDR1 SNHLY and CDR2 FYNNEI. Trimming pared 8 bases from V and 1 base from J, leaving 15 bases between. The CDR3 here is CASHTDSTSYEQYF. The CDR3 nucleotides read TGTGCCAGCCATACTGACTCGACGTCCTACGAGCAGTACTTC.

This clone was detected only a few times. V usage is TRBV27 and J usage is TRBJ1-5; 8 bases fit TRBD1. The germline V gene has CDR1 MNHEY and CDR2 SMNVEV (reference sequence). The CDR3 runs 13 residues. J was trimmed by 7 bases and V by 6 bases; bases with no gene match: 5. The CDR3 protein is CASSTGGGQPQHF. Written as DNA, the CDR3 is TGTGCCAGCAGCACAGGGGGTGGCCAGCCCCAGCATTTT.

V is TRBV13 and J is TRBJ2-7; D gene ambiguous. The CDR3 extends over 12 amino acids. The V end was cut by 4 bases, the J end by 2 bases, with 6 bases between. Germline V gene sequence: CDR1 PRHDT, CDR2 FYEKMQ (reference sequence). The CDR3 sequence is CASSSVPYEQYF. The CDR3 DNA reads TGTGCCAGCAGCTCTGTTCCCTACGAGCAGTACTTC.